These 26 T cell receptor beta chains came from one sample sequenced in a study of T-cell reconstitution after alpha-beta-depleted transplantation in children. The authors prepared the TCRbeta library with unique molecular identifiers. TCRdb reanalysed the PCR reads using MiXCR and keeps one entry per CDR3 protein. The sample holds roughly 340,000 distinct CDR3 sequences, around 15% seen once. This material consisted of PBMCs, mostly from graft donor cells, taken 360 days after TCRalphabeta/CD19-depleted stem cell transplant. Receptor source: a male patient aged 2-10 years who had a stem cell transplant for acute lymphoblastic leukemia, so the T cells may come from the graft donor.

V is TRBV30 and J is TRBJ2-1, with TRBD2 identical over 13 bases. This CDR3 has 15 amino acids. V trimming: 4 bases; J trimming: 5 bases; junction bases outside the gene matches: 5. Looked up from germline, CDR1 is GTSNPN and CDR2 is SVGIG (reference sequence). CDR3 protein: CAWNGLAGANNEQFF. CDR3 DNA sequence: TGTGCCTGGAATGGACTAGCGGGAGCCAACAATGAGCAGTTCTTC.

This clonotype was seen a single time. The chain couples TRBV7-2 to TRBJ1-5; D is perhaps TRBD1 (5 bases). V dropped 2 bases and J dropped 6 bases, with 20 bases sitting between them. This CDR3 is 17 amino acids long. Looked up from germline, CDR1 is SGHTA and CDR2 is FQGNSA. The CDR3: CASSLRGGSTPFQPQHF. The DNA of the CDR3 is TGTGCCAGCAGCTTAAGGGGAGGGAGTACGCCGTTTCAGCCCCAGCATTTT.

This clonotype has more than one count but fewer than ten. CDR3 sequence reads: CASRLGQATREQYF. The CDR3 nucleotides read TGTGCCAGCAGACTCGGACAGGCTACTAGGGAGCAGTACTTC. The J gene is TRBJ2-7, the V gene TRBV6-5, with TRBD1 identical over 7 bases. In germline, CDR1 is MNHEY, CDR2 SVGAGI. The V gene end was trimmed by 6 bases and the J gene end by 7 bases; junction bases not matched to a gene: 12. This CDR3 is built from 14 residues.

This clonotype was found a few times. The V call is TRBV6-1, the J call TRBJ2-5; TRBD2 agrees at 8 bases. Per the germline V gene, CDR1 is MNHNS and CDR2 is SASEGT. Germline trimming cut 4 bases from V and 5 bases from J; bases unmatched to any gene: 9. This CDR3 is built from 15 residues. CDR3 DNA sequence: TGTGCCAGCAGTGCCGGCGGGGGGTCGTACGAGACCCAGTACTTC. Protein sequence: CASSAGGGSYETQYF.

This clonotype has a handful of counts. The chain joins TRBV5-8 to TRBJ2-5; D is possibly TRBD1 or TRBD2 (5 bases each). The germline V and J ends were trimmed by 2 bases and 2 bases, with 10 bases remaining between them. CDR3 length: 14 residues. CDR1 is SGHTS, CDR2 YDEGEE, per germline. The CDR3 DNA sequence: TGTGCCAGCAGCTTTACCGGGACGCAAGAGACCCAGTACTTC. Its protein product is CASSFTGTQETQYF.

This clonotype was picked up many times. The gene calls are TRBV4-2 and TRBJ1-3; D not certain. The CDR3 has 15 amino acids. Germline CDR1 LGHNA, CDR2 YNFKEQ. Between the trimmed V and J ends, which lost 0 bases and 3 bases, there was a span of 9 bases. CDR3: CASSQEAGVGNTIYF. The CDR3 DNA reads TGTGCCAGCAGCCAAGAGGCCGGGGTTGGAAACACCATATATTTT.

The chain is built from TRBV6-5 and TRBJ2-2; possible D gene TRBD1, 5 bases. The CDR3 spans 15 residues. CDR1 is MNHEY and CDR2 is SVGAGI in the germline V gene. V lost 4 bases and J lost 1, with 10 bases in between. The CDR3 DNA reads as TGTGCCAGCAGTTGGGGTGGACAGAACACCGGGGAGCTGTTTTTT. Translated: CASSWGGQNTGELFF.

The chain carries TRBV20-1 and TRBJ2-4; no definite D call. The CDR3 consists of 14 residues. The ends were cut back, 1 base at V and 0 bases at J, with 7 bases in the middle. In germline, CDR1 is DFQATT, CDR2 SNEGSKA (reference sequence). The CDR3 spells CSARVVLAKNIQYF. The CDR3 nucleotides read TGCAGTGCTAGAGTGGTTCTAGCCAAAAACATTCAGTACTTC.

This clonotype was observed a few times. V usage is TRBV29-1 and J usage is TRBJ2-7; a weak D match, TRBD2 (5 bases). V was trimmed by 7 bases and J by 1 base, leaving 14 bases between them. This CDR3 comprises 13 residues. CDR1 and CDR2 (germline): SQVTM, ANQGSEA. CDR3 bases: TGCAGCGCGAACAGTCGGGGATCCTACGAGCAGTACTTC. It is translated as CSANSRGSYEQYF.

This clonotype was observed a handful of times. This chain links TRBV7-2 with TRBJ2-3; possibly TRBD2 for D (5 bases). V was shortened by 2 bases and J by 5 bases, with 14 bases between the two germline ends. CDR1 SGHTA and CDR2 FQGNSA come from the germline V gene. There are 15 residues in the CDR3. CDR3 in DNA: TGTGCCAGCAGCTTAACCTCCGGGATTAGAGATACGCAGTATTTT. This encodes CASSLTSGIRDTQYF.

This clonotype has a count of ten or more. The rearrangement joins TRBV7-6 to TRBJ2-3; D not certain. CDR1 is SGHVS and CDR2 is FNYEAQ in the germline V gene. The CDR3 is 14 amino acids. The ends were cut back, 1 base at V and 1 base at J, with 6 bases in the middle. In nucleotides, the CDR3 is TGTGCCAGCAGCTTAGGGGTCCGCACAGATACGCAGTATTTT. It is translated as CASSLGVRTDTQYF. Complete variable domain (other parts from reference TRBV7-6 and TRBJ2-3): GAGVSQSPRYKVTKRGQDVALRCDPISGHVSLYWYRQALGQGPEFLTYFNYEAQQDKSGLPNDRFSAERPEGSISTLTIQRTEQRDSAMYRCASSLGVRTDTQYFGPGTRLTVL.

This chain connects TRBV7-2 to TRBJ2-7; perhaps TRBD2 as D (5 bases). The CDR3 runs to 16 residues. The germline gives CDR1 SGHTA, CDR2 FQGNSA. Trimming left V 5 bases short and J 3 bases short, with 20 bases between. CDR3 sequence reads: CASSLKRDLDYYEQYF. The CDR3 coding sequence is TGTGCCAGCAGCCTCAAGCGCGATTTAGACTACTACGAGCAGTACTTC.

This clonotype was counted between two and nine times. This chain joins TRBV7-2 and TRBJ2-2; maybe TRBD2 (6 bases). Trimming took off 2 bases at V and 3 bases at J, with 13 bases between the two ends. CDR3 length: 16 amino acids. The germline gives CDR1 SGHTA, CDR2 FQGNSA. CDR3 coding DNA: TGTGCCAGCAGCTTACGTGGGAGGCAGGACACCGGGGAGCTGTTTTTT. Translated: CASSLRGRQDTGELFF. The whole variable domain, remainder taken from reference TRBV7-2 and TRBJ2-2, is GAGVSQSPSNKVTEKGKDVELRCDPISGHTALYWYRQSLGQGLEFLIYFQGNSAPDKSGLPSDRFSAERTGGSVSTLTIQRTQQEDSAVYLCASSLRGRQDTGELFFGEGSRLTVL.

In nucleotides, the CDR3 is TGCGCCAGCAGCTTGGTGGTGACCCCGACTTCCTACGAGCAGTACTTC. This translates into CASSLVVTPTSYEQYF. The chain has TRBV5-1 and TRBJ2-7; D is unclear. V shed 0 bases and J shed 1 base, with 14 bases lying between them. Looked up from germline, CDR1 is SGHRS and CDR2 is YFSETQ. This CDR3 has 16 residues.

The rearrangement joins TRBV9 to TRBJ2-7; TRBD2 matches at 7 bases. Per the germline V gene, CDR1 is SGDLS and CDR2 is YYNGEE. The CDR3 consists of 16 residues. Germline trimming cut 0 bases from V and 1 base from J; bases unmatched to any gene: 7. This chain's CDR3 is CASSVEELAASYEQYF. The CDR3, as DNA: TGTGCCAGCAGCGTAGAAGAGCTAGCGGCTTCCTACGAGCAGTACTTC.

The chain recombines TRBV28 with TRBJ2-1; 7 nucleotides align to TRBD2. V trimming: 1 base; J trimming: 4 bases; junction bases outside the gene matches: 4. Germline assignment: CDR1 MDHEN and CDR2 SYDVKM. The CDR3 is 15 amino acids. CDR3 residues: CASSLLQGGYNEQFF. The CDR3 coding sequence is TGTGCCAGCAGTTTATTGCAGGGAGGGTACAATGAGCAGTTCTTC. The full variable domain, completed using reference TRBV28 and TRBJ2-1, is DVKVTQSSRYLVKRTGEKVFLECVQDMDHENMFWYRQDPGLGLRLIYFSYDVKMKEKGDIPEGYSVSREKKERFSLILESASTNQTSMYLCASSLLQGGYNEQFFGPGTRLTVL.

This clonotype was seen repeatedly, ten times or more. V and J are TRBV27 and TRBJ1-2; D remains unclear. V gave up 3 bases and J gave up 2 bases, with 10 bases separating them. Germline CDR1 is MNHEY and CDR2 is SMNVEV (reference sequence). CDR3 length: 14 residues. As DNA, the CDR3 is TGTGCCAGCAGTTTCGGAAGAGGGAACTATGGCTACACCTTC. Residues: CASSFGRGNYGYTF.

This clonotype has only a few counts. The V gene is TRBV30, the J gene TRBJ1-1; D perhaps matches TRBD1 (6 bases). Germline V lookup: CDR1 GTSNPN, CDR2 SVGIG (reference sequence). The CDR3 is made up of 13 amino acids. V was cut by 3 bases and J by 5 bases, with 13 bases left in between. In DNA form, the CDR3 reads TGTGCCTGGAGGGCACAGGGCCGGACTGAAGCTTTCTTT. This sequence encodes CAWRAQGRTEAFF.

This clonotype was counted a few times. V is TRBV7-2 and J is TRBJ2-2, with TRBD2 identical over 11 bases. CDR3 length: 16 residues. The J segment lost 5 bases and the V segment lost 7 bases, leaving 9 bases of the junction unmatched. Germline assignment: CDR1 SGHTA and CDR2 FQGNSA. CDR3 in DNA: TGTGCCAGCACCGCGACTAGCGGGATTCCGACCGGGGAGCTGTTTTTT. Residues: CASTATSGIPTGELFF.

The sample holds a few counts of this clonotype. The chain joins TRBV5-1 to TRBJ2-5, with D hard to call. Germline CDR1 SGHRS, CDR2 YFSETQ. CDR3 length: 11 residues. Trimming removed 4 bases at V and 5 bases at J, with 6 bases between. The CDR3 is CASSISETQYF. The CDR3 DNA reads TGCGCCAGCAGCATCTCGGAGACCCAGTACTTC.

The V and J genes are TRBV28 and TRBJ2-5, with TRBD1 matching over 10 bases. CDR1 and CDR2 (germline): MDHEN, SYDVKM. This CDR3 contains 14 residues. J gave up 4 bases and V 6 bases, and 5 bases lay outside the gene matches. CDR3 bases: TGTGCCAGCAGGTCAGACAGGGGGCTAGAGACCCAGTACTTC. This sequence encodes CASRSDRGLETQYF.

This clonotype was recorded many times. This chain connects TRBV28 to TRBJ1-4, with D possibly TRBD1 on 5 matching bases. The CDR3 loop spans 10 amino acids. CDR1 is MDHEN, CDR2 SYDVKM, per germline. Trimming stripped 8 bases from V and 17 bases from J, with 15 bases between. The CDR3 nucleotides are TGTGCCAGCGGAACCGGGACCCCCTTTTTT. Encoded protein: CASGTGTPFF.

This clonotype appeared many times. The genes are TRBV29-1 and TRBJ2-7; 9 nucleotides agree with TRBD1. V shed 2 bases and J 5 bases; nucleotides not matched to a gene: 10. The germline V gene has CDR1 SQVTM and CDR2 ANQGSEA. The length of the CDR3 is 15 residues. The CDR3 loop is CSVELGTGLSDEQYF. Written as DNA, the CDR3 is TGCAGCGTTGAATTGGGGACAGGGCTGTCGGACGAGCAGTACTTC.

This clonotype occurred many times. The gene calls are TRBV29-1 and TRBJ2-7; D is unclear. Between the trimmed V and J ends, which lost 4 bases and 2 bases, there was a span of 12 bases. CDR1 and CDR2 from the germline V gene are SQVTM and ANQGSEA. The CDR3 length is 13 residues. The CDR3 loop is CSVGGFPTYEQYF. CDR3 nucleotide sequence: TGCAGCGTTGGAGGTTTCCCAACCTACGAGCAGTACTTC.

This clonotype was counted many times. The chain has TRBV29-1 and TRBJ2-5; no clear D. This CDR3 has 11 amino acids. Germline CDR1 reads SQVTM; CDR2 reads ANQGSEA. With 6 bases removed from V and 0 bases from J, the gap between germline ends came to 5 bases. Here the CDR3 reads CSVQNQETQYF. Written as DNA, the CDR3 is TGCAGCGTCCAGAACCAAGAGACCCAGTACTTC.

This sequence joins TRBV20-1 and TRBJ2-1; TRBD1 matches at 9 bases. Germline CDR1 reads DFQATT; CDR2 reads SNEGSKA (reference sequence). This CDR3 contains 15 residues. V shed 5 bases and J 0 bases; nucleotides not matched to a gene: 5. In DNA form, the CDR3 reads TGCAGTGCTCCCGGACAGGGGAGCTCCTACAATGAGCAGTTCTTC. This sequence encodes CSAPGQGSSYNEQFF.